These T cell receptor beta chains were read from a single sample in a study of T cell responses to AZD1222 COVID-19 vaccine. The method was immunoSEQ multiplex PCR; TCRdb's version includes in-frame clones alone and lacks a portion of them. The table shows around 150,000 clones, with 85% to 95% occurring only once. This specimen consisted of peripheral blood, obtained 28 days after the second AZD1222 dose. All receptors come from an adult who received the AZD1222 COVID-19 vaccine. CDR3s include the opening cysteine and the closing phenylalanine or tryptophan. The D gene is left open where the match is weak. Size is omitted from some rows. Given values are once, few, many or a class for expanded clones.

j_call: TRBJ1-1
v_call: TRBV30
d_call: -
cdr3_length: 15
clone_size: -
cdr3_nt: TGTGCCTGGAGTGTGAAAACTCCCCGGAACACTGAAGCTTTCTTT
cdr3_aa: CAWSVKTPRNTEAFF

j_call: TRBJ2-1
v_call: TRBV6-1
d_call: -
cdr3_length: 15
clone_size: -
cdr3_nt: TGTGCCAGCAGTGAAGCGCAAGGGTTCTACAATGAGCAGTTCTTC
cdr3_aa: CASSEAQGFYNEQFF

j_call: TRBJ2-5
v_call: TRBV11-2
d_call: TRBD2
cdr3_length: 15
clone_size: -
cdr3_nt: TGTGCCAGCAGCTTATTAGCGGGAGGGCCAGAGACCCAGTACTTC
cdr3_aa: CASSLLAGGPETQYF

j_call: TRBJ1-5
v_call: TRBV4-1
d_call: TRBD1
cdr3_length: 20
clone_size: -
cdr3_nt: TGCGCCAGCAGCCAATACCCGGGACAGGGTGGAGACGATGGCAATCAGCCCCAGCATTTT
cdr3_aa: CASSQYPGQGGDDGNQPQHF

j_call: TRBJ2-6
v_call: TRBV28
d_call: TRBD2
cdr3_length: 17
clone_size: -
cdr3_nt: TGTGCCAGCAGTTTTCCGGGCGGGGGTACTGGGGCCAACGTCCTGACTTTC
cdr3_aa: CASSFPGGGTGANVLTF

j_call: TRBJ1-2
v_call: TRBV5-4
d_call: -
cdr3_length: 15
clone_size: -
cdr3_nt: TGTGCCAGCAGCTTACTCCGACTGGATATCTATGGCTACACCTTC
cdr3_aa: CASSLLRLDIYGYTF

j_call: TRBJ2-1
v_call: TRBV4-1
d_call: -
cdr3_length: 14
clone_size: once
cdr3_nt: TGCGCCAGCAGCCGACTACCCGGCGGGAATGAGCAGTTCTTC
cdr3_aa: CASSRLPGGNEQFF

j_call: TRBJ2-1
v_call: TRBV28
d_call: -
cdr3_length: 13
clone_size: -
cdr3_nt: TGTGCCAGCAGCGGGAGCCCCTACAATGAGCAGTTCTTC
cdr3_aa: CASSGSPYNEQFF

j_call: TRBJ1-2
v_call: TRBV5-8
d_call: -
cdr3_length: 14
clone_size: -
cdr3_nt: -
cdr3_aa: CASSFRDWGRGTAF

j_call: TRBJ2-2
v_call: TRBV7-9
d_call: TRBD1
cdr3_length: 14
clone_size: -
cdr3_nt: TGTGCCAGCAGCTCGGGACAGCTCACCGGGGAGCTGTTTTTT
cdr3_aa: CASSSGQLTGELFF

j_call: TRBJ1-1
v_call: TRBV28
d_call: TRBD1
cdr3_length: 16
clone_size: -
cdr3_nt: TGTGCCAGCAGTACAGGGGGTGTAAAGATGAACACTGAAGCTTTCTTT
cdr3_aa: CASSTGGVKMNTEAFF

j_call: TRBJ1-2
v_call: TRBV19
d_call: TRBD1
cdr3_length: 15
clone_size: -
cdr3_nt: TGTGCCAGTAGCCCGGTTTCGGGACAGACCTATGGCTACACCTTC
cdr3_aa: CASSPVSGQTYGYTF

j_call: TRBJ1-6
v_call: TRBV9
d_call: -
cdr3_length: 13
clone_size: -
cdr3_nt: TGTGCCAGCAGCCCCAGGGATAATTCACCCCTCCACTTT
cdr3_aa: CASSPRDNSPLHF

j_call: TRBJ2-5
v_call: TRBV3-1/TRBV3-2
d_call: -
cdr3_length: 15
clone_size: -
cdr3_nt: TGTGCCAGCAGCCAAGACGATAGGCCCCAAGAGACCCAGTACTTC
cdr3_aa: CASSQDDRPQETQYF

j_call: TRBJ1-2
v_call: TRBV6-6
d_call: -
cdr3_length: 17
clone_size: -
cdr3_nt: TGTGCCAGCAGTCTCTTCGCAGCGGGGCGTGCTAACTATGGCTACACCTTC
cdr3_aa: CASSLFAAGRANYGYTF

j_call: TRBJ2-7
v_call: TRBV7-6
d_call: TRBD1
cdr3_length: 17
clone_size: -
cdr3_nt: TGTGCCAGCAGCTTAGCAGTAGGAGGGACAGGAGTCTACGAGCAGTACTTC
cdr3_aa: CASSLAVGGTGVYEQYF

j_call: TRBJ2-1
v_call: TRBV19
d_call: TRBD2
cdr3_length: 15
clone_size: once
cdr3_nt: TGTGCCAGTCGGCAGGCGGGACTAGCCCGGGATGAGCAGTTCTTC
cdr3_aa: CASRQAGLARDEQFF

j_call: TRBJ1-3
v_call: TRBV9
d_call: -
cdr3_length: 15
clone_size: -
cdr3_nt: TGTGCCAGCAGCTGGGGGACACACCCTGGAAACACCATATATTTT
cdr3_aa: CASSWGTHPGNTIYF

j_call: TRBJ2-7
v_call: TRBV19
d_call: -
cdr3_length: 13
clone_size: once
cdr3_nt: TGTGCCAGTAGTAATCGGGCCACCTACGAGCAGTACTTC
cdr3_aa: CASSNRATYEQYF

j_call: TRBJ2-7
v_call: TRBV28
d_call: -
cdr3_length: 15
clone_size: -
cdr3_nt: TGTGCCAGCAGTCCCTCTCTCACCGGGTCCTACGAGCAGTACTTC
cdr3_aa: CASSPSLTGSYEQYF

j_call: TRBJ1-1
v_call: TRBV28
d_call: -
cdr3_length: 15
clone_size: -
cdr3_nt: TGTGCCAGCAGTTTGGGGGGGCTGGCGAACACTGAAGCTTTCTTT
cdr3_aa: CASSLGGLANTEAFF

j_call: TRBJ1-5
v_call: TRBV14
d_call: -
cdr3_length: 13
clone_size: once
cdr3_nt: TGTGCCAGCAGCTTCGGCAGCAATCAGCCCCAGCATTTT
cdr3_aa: CASSFGSNQPQHF

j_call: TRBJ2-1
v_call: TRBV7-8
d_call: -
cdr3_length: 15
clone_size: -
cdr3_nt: TGTGCCAGCAGCTTAGCTGGGCAGACTCACAATGAGCAGTTCTTC
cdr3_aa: CASSLAGQTHNEQFF

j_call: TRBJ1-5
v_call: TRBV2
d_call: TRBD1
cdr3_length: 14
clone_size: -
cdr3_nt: TGTGCCAGCAGCGGACAGGCGCGCAATCAGCCCCAGCATTTT
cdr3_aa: CASSGQARNQPQHF

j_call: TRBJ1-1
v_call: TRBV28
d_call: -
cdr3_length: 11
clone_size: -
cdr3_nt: TGTGCTATCACGCGGAACACTGAAGCTTTCTTT
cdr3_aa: CAITRNTEAFF

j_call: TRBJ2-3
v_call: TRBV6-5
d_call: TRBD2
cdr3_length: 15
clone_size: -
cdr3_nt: TGTGCCAGCAGTCTGACTAGCGGGAATACAGATACGCAGTATTTT
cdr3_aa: CASSLTSGNTDTQYF

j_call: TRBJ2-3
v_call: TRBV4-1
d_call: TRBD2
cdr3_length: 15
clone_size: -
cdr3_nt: TGCGCCAGCAGCCCGACTAGCGGGGCCACAGATACGCAGTATTTT
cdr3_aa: CASSPTSGATDTQYF

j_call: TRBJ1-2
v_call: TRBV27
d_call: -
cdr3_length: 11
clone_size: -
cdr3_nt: TGTGCCAGCATGGGGGGCGCAGGCTACACCTTC
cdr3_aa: CASMGGAGYTF

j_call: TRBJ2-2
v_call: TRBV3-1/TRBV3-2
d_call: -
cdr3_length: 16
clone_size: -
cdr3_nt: TGTGCCAGCAGCCAAGGGGGCAGAAGAGGCACCGGGGAGCTGTTTTTT
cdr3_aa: CASSQGGRRGTGELFF

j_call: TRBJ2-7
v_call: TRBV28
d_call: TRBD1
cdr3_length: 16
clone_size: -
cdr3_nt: TGTGCCGGCAGCCCCCGGGACAGGGCGGTAGTCGACGAGCAGTACTTC
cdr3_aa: CAGSPRDRAVVDEQYF

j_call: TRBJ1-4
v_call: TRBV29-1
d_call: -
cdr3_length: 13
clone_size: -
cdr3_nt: TGCAGCGTTTTAGGGACCGCGAGAGAAAAACTGTTTTTT
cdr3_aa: CSVLGTAREKLFF

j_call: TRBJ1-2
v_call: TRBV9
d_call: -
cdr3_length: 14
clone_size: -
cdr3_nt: TGTGCCAGCAGCGTAGGCAACAGGGCATCTGGCTACACCTTC
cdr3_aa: CASSVGNRASGYTF

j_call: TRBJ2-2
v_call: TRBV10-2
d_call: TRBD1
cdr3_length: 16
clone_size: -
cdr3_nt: TGCGCCAGCAGTGAGTTATCAGGGGGCTACACCGGGGAGCTGTTTTTT
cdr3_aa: CASSELSGGYTGELFF

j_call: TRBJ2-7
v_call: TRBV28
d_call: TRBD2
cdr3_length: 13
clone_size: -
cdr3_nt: TGTGCCAGCAGTTTGGGGGGGTCCTACGAGCAGTACTTC
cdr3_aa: CASSLGGSYEQYF

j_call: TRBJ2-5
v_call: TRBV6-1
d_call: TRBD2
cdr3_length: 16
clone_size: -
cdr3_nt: TGTGCCAGCAGTGAAAACCTAGCGGGAGGGCGGGAGACCCAGTACTTC
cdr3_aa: CASSENLAGGRETQYF

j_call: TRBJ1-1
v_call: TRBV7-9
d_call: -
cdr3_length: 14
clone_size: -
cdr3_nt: TGTGCCAGCAGCTTGTTGGGGGTGAACACTGAAGCTTTCTTT
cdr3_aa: CASSLLGVNTEAFF

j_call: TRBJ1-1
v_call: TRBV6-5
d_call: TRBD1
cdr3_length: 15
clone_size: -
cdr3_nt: TGTGCCAGCAGTTACACGGGACAGCTGAACACTGAAGCTTTCTTT
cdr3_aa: CASSYTGQLNTEAFF

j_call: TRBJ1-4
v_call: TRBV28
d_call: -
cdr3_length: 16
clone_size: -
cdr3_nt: TGTGCCAGCAGTTTTTCCCCCCCCCTTGGGAATGAAAAACTGTTTTTT
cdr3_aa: CASSFSPPLGNEKLFF

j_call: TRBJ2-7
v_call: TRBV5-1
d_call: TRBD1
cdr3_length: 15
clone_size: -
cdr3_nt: TGCGCCAGCAGCCGGGGACAGGGGGACCCTTACGAGCAGTACTTC
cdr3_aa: CASSRGQGDPYEQYF

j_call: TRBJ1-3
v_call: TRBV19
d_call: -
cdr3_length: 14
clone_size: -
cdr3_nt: TGTGCCAGTACCCCGGGTCTGGACCGATACACCATATATTTT
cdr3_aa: CASTPGLDRYTIYF

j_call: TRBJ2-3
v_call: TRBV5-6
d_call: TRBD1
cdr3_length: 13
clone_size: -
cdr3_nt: TGTGCCAGCAGCTGGGACAGTTCAGATACGCAGTATTTT
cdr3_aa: CASSWDSSDTQYF

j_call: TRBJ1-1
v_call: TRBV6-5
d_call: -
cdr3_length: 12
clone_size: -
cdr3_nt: TGTGCCAGCAGTTACGGTGGCACTGAAGCTTTCTTT
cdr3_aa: CASSYGGTEAFF

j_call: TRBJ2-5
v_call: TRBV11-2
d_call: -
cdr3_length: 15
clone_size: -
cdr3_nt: TGTGCCAGCAGCTTGGGACACCACTCACAAGAGACCCAGTACTTC
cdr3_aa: CASSLGHHSQETQYF

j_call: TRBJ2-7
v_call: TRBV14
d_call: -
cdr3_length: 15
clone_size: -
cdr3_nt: TGTGCCAGCAGCCAAGATGTCTACAGGAATGACGAGCAGTACTTC
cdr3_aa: CASSQDVYRNDEQYF

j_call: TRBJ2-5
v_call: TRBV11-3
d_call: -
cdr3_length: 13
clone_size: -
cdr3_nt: TGTGCCAGCAGCTTAAGGGCGGGGGAGACCCAGTACTTC
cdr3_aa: CASSLRAGETQYF

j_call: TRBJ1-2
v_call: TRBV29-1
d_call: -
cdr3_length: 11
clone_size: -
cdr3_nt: TGCAGCGTTGAGCGGCAGGGCGGCTACACCTTC
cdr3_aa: CSVERQGGYTF

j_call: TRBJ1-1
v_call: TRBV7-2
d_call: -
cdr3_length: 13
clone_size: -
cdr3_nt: TGTGCCAGCAGCTTTCGGGGGGGGACTGAAGCTTTCTTT
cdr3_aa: CASSFRGGTEAFF

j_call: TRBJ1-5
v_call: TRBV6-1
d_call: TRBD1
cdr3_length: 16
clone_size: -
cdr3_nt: TGTGCCAGCAGTGAAGCGATAGGGGGCGGCAATCAGCCCCAGCATTTT
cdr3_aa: CASSEAIGGGNQPQHF